What follows are 18 T cell receptor beta chains derived from one specimen sequenced in a study of cytomegalovirus exposure and HLA in healthy donors. Use of 60 Vbeta and 13 Jbeta primers characterized the PCR. Only in-frame clones appear in the TCRdb table, and some are missing; sequencing was by immunoSEQ multiplex PCR. This table holds some 150,000 clones, 75% to 90% found once. Sequencing used PBMCs. These receptors were obtained from a woman aged 45-59 years in good health and CMV-seropositive.

CDR3 nucleotides: TGTGCCAGCTCACCATCCCCAGGTCCGGACGAGCAGTACTTC. Its protein product is CASSPSPGPDEQYF. The genes are TRBV18 and TRBJ2-7; D is unclear. The CDR3 spans 14 residues. Trimming cost V 2 bases and J 5 bases, with 13 bases left between them. CDR1 is KGHSH and CDR2 is LQKENI in the germline V gene.

This clone showed up just once. The V and J genes are TRBV6-1 and TRBJ2-7, with D possibly being TRBD2 (6 bases). V dropped 2 bases and J dropped 5 bases, with 16 bases sitting between them. CDR3 length: 15 residues. The germline V gene has CDR1 MNHNS and CDR2 SASEGT. The CDR3, as DNA: TGTGCCAGCAGTGAACGGGGTGAGGGACTTAACGAGCAGTACTTC. This encodes CASSERGEGLNEQYF.

This clone has a handful of counts. The chain uses TRBV5-1 and TRBJ2-7; 10 bases are a match to TRBD1. The V and J ends lost 2 bases and 6 bases, in that order; junction bases with no gene match: 8. Germline V gene data show CDR1 as SGHRS and CDR2 as YFSETQ. The length of the CDR3 is 15 residues. CDR3 amino acids: CASSFSGTGEGEQYF. DNA for the CDR3: TGCGCCAGCAGCTTCTCCGGGACAGGGGAGGGCGAGCAGTACTTC.

The V call is TRBV5-8, the J call TRBJ1-1; 9 nucleotides agree with TRBD1. Unmatched junction bases numbered 13, after V lost 4 bases and J lost 6 bases. The germline CDR1 and CDR2 sequences are SGHTS and YDEGEE. The CDR3 is 16 residues long. CDR3 DNA: TGTGCCAGCAGCAGAACAGGGGGCGCGGTTAGGGCTGAAGCTTTCTTT. It encodes CASSRTGGAVRAEAFF.

This clone has a single count. The CDR3 loop is CASSYSRGHQNTEAFF. DNA of the CDR3: TGTGCCAGCAGTTACTCCCGGGGACACCAGAACACTGAAGCTTTCTTT. The V and J genes are TRBV6-5 and TRBJ1-1; the D gene is possibly TRBD1 (6 bases). CDR3 length: 16 amino acids. Germline V CDR1 and CDR2: MNHEY, SVGAGI. Trimming took 0 bases from V and 1 from J, leaving 12 bases between them.

This clone has just a few counts. The J gene is TRBJ2-5, the V gene TRBV5-1; TRBD1 matches 7 bases. V lost 0 bases, J lost 4 bases, and 9 bases stayed unmatched. Per germline, CDR1 SGHRS and CDR2 YFSETQ. The length of the CDR3 is 16 residues. Here the CDR3 reads CASSLAGQAGGETQYF. Here the CDR3 DNA reads TGCGCCAGCAGCTTGGCAGGACAGGCTGGAGGAGAGACCCAGTACTTC.

The chain is built from TRBV6-5 and TRBJ2-4, with TRBD1 matching over 8 bases. Trimming at V came to 2 bases and at J to 6 bases, leaving 3 bases not matched to a gene. The CDR3 contains 14 residues. The V gene's germline CDR1 is MNHEY and CDR2 SVGAGI. In nucleotides, the CDR3 is TGTGCCAGCAGTTACGACAGGGGAGGAAACATTCAGTACTTC. Translation gives CASSYDRGGNIQYF.

The CDR3 protein is CASSQESSGRAPYNEQFF. The CDR3 DNA is TGCGCCAGCAGCCAAGAGTCTAGCGGGAGGGCCCCCTACAATGAGCAGTTCTTC. The chain uses TRBV4-3 and TRBJ2-1; 12 bases map to TRBD2. This CDR3 comprises 18 residues. Germline assignment: CDR1 LGHNA and CDR2 YSLEER. The V segment lost 0 bases and the J segment 2 bases; nucleotides outside the gene matches: 5.

The J gene is TRBJ2-6, the V gene TRBV7-2; D is undetermined. The V end lost 5 bases, the J end lost 0 bases, and 11 bases lay between the germline ends. There are 16 residues in the CDR3. Germline lookup yields CDR1 SGHTA and CDR2 FQGNSA. DNA of the CDR3: TGTGCCAGCAGCCCAACAGCAAACTCTGGGGCCAACGTCCTGACTTTC. Translated, it gives CASSPTANSGANVLTF.

In DNA form, the CDR3 reads TGTGCCACCAGCAGAGATCCCGGGACTAGCGGGAGAAATGAGCAGTTCTTC. It is translated as CATSRDPGTSGRNEQFF. The chain is built from TRBV15 and TRBJ2-1; 14 bases match TRBD2. CDR3 length: 17 amino acids. Trimming took 0 bases from V and 7 from J; bases not matched to a gene: 5. Per the germline V gene, CDR1 is LNHNV and CDR2 is YYDKDF (reference sequence).

This clone occurred a few times. The CDR3 sequence is CASSWAGAGNEQYF. In DNA, the CDR3 is TGTGCCAGCAGCTGGGCGGGGGCCGGCAACGAGCAGTACTTC. The rearrangement links TRBV11-2 to TRBJ2-7; perhaps TRBD2 as D (7 bases). This CDR3 comprises 14 residues. Germline loops: CDR1 SGHAT, CDR2 FQNNGV. Deletions cut 4 bases from V and 5 bases from J, with 15 bases between.

The V and J genes are TRBV5-4 and TRBJ2-2; D may be TRBD2 (6 bases). Germline CDR1 reads SGHNT; CDR2 reads YYREEE (reference sequence). The CDR3 totals 17 residues. V lost 6 bases and J lost 1, with 19 bases in between. DNA of the CDR3: TGTGCCAGCACGCCACGGGGGACTTCTTTGAACACCGGGGAGCTGTTTTTT. The encoded protein is CASTPRGTSLNTGELFF.

The CDR3 bases are TGTGCCAGCAGCCAAGATCGAACTAGCGGATACACCGGGGAGCTGTTTTTT. Translating gives CASSQDRTSGYTGELFF. The chain joins TRBV4-2 to TRBJ2-2; the match to TRBD2 covers 8 bases. CDR1 is LGHNA, CDR2 YNFKEQ, per germline. The CDR3 spans 17 residues. V trimming: 0 bases; J trimming: 3 bases; junction bases outside the gene matches: 6.

The CDR3 DNA follows: TGTGCCAGCAGCTTGCTAGCGGGGGGGTCGAACACCGGGGAGCTGTTTTTT. Amino acids: CASSLLAGGSNTGELFF. The chain carries TRBV5-4 and TRBJ2-2; 12 bases match TRBD2. The CDR3 loop spans 17 amino acids. Losses at the gene ends were 1 base for V and 0 bases for J; bases not matched to a gene: 1. Germline-derived CDR1 and CDR2 are SGHNT and YYREEE (reference sequence).

The V and J genes are TRBV12-5 and TRBJ2-5; possible D gene TRBD1, 6 bases. Germline V gene sequence: CDR1 LGHNT, CDR2 FRNRAP. V shed 6 bases and J shed 5 bases, with 19 bases lying between them. The CDR3 loop spans 15 amino acids. The CDR3 coding sequence is TGTGCTAGTGGCGGCGGCAGGGGCGATGGGGAGACCCAGTACTTC. Its protein is CASGGGRGDGETQYF.

This chain joins TRBV7-8 and TRBJ2-2, with D perhaps TRBD2 (5 bases). V was pared by 8 bases and J by 4 bases, with 23 bases between. The CDR3 runs to 17 residues. CDR1 is SGHVS and CDR2 is FQNEAQ in the germline V gene. The CDR3 here is CASEALWRTVGTGELFF. DNA of the CDR3: TGTGCCAGCGAAGCTTTATGGAGGACCGTGGGCACCGGGGAGCTGTTTTTT.

This clone appeared a single time. This chain joins TRBV25-1 and TRBJ2-5; TRBD2 might be the D (6 bases). Germline lookup yields CDR1 MGHDK and CDR2 SYGVNS. The CDR3 covers 14 residues. Trimming removed 10 bases from V and 4 bases from J, with 19 bases in between. The CDR3 DNA reads TGTGCCACCCTGGGAGGCTACTTACGAGAGACCCAGTACTTC. It codes for CATLGGYLRETQYF.

The V and J genes are TRBV9 and TRBJ2-2, with TRBD1 matching over 9 bases. The CDR3 contains 14 residues. Germline CDR1 SGDLS, CDR2 YYNGEE. The V segment lost 3 bases and the J segment 7 bases; nucleotides outside the gene matches: 4. CDR3 bases: TGTGCCAGCAGCGGGACAGGGGCGGGCGGGGAGCTGTTTTTT. Protein: CASSGTGAGGELFF.